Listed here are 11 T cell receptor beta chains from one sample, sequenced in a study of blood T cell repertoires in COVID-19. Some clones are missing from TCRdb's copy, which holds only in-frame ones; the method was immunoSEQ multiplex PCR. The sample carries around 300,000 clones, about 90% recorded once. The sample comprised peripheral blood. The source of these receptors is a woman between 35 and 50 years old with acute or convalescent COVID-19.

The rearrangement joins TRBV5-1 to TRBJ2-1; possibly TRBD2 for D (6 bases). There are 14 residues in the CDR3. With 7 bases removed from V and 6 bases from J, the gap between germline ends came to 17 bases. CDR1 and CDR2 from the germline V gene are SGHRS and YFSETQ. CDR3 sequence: CASAGIIGGNEQFF. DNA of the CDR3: TGCGCCAGCGCGGGGATAATAGGTGGCAATGAGCAGTTCTTC.

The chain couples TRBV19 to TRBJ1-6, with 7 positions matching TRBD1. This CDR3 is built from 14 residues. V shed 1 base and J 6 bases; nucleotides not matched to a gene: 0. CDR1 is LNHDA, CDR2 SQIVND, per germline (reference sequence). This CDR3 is CASSIGQGNSPLHF. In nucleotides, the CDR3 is TGTGCCAGTAGTATAGGACAGGGTAATTCACCCCTCCACTTT.

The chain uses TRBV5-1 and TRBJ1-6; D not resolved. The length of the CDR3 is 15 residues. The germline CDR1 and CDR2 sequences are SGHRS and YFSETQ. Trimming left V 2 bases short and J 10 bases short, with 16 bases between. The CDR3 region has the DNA TGCGCCAGCAGCTTAAGACTGGACTCGGAATCACCCCTCCACTTT. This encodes CASSLRLDSESPLHF.

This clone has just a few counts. The DNA for the CDR3 is TGCGCCAGCAGCCCTGGGGGAACAGGGTTAAACACCATATATTTT. Its translation is CASSPGGTGLNTIYF. This chain links TRBV5-1 with TRBJ1-3; a possible D gene is TRBD1 (6 bases). V was cut by 4 bases and J by 6 bases, with 17 bases left in between. The CDR3 sequence is 15 residues long. From germline, CDR1 is SGHRS and CDR2 YFSETQ.

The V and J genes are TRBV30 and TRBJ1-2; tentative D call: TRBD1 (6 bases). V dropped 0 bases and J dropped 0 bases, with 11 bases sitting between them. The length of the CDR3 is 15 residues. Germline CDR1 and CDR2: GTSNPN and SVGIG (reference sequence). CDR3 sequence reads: CAWSVGGAPNYGYTF. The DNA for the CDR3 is TGTGCCTGGAGTGTGGGGGGGGCGCCTAACTATGGCTACACCTTC.

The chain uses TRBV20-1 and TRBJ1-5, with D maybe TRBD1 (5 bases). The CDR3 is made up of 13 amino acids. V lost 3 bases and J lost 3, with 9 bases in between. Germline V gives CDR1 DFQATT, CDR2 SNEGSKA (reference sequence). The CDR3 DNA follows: TGCAGTGCTAGTTGGGGCTACAATCAGCCCCAGCATTTT. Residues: CSASWGYNQPQHF.

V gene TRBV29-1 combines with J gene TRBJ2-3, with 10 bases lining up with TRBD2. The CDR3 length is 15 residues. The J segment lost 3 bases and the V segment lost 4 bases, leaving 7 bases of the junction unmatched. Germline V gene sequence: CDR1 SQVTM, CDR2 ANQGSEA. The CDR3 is CSVVRRGLATDTQYF. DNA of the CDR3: TGCAGCGTTGTTCGGCGGGGACTAGCGACAGATACGCAGTATTTT.

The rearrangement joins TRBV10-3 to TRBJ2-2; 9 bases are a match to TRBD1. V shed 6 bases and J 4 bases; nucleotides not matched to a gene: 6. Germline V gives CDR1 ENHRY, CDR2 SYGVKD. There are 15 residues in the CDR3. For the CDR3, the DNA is TGTGCCATCAGGTGGACAGGGGCGGTCACCGGGGAGCTGTTTTTT. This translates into CAIRWTGAVTGELFF.

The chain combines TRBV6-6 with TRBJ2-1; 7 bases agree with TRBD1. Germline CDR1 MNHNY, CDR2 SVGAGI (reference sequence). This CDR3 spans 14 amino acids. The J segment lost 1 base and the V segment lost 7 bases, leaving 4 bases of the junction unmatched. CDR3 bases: TGTGCCAGCACTCGGGACAGTTCCTACAATGAGCAGTTCTTC. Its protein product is CASTRDSSYNEQFF.

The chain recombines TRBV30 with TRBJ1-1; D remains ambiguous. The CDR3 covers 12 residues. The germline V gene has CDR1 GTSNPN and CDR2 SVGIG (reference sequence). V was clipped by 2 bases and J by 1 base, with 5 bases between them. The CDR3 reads CAWSRRNTEAFF. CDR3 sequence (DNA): TGTGCCTGGAGTCGTAGGAACACTGAAGCTTTCTTT. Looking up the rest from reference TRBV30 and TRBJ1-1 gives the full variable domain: SQTIHQWPATLVQPVGSPLSLECTVEGTSNPNLYWYRQAAGRGLQLLFYSVGIGQISSEVPQNLSASRPQDRQFILSSKKLLLSDSGFYLCAWSRRNTEAFFGQGTRLTVV.

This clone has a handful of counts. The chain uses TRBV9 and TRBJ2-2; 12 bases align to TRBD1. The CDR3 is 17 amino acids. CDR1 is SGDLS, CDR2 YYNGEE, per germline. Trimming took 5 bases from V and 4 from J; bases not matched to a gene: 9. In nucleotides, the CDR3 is TGTGCCAGCAGAGCTAGGGACAGGGGGCAAGGCACCGGGGAGCTGTTTTTT. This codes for CASRARDRGQGTGELFF.